These 20 T cell receptor beta chains came from one sample sequenced in a study of graft-versus-host responses after intestinal transplantation. Which antigens these TCRs recognize remains unknown. The protocol was immunoSEQ multiplex PCR, while the TCRdb copy is restricted to in-frame clones and leaves out a portion. The sample contains 50,000 to 75,000 clones, around 93% of which appear only once. Source: unstimulated CD4+ T cells sorted from spleen or lymph node cells, taken before transplant. The origin of the receptors is a human donor who was the organ donor for an intestinal transplant.

The chain is built from TRBV6-5 and TRBJ1-1, with 7 bases lining up with TRBD1. The CDR3 length is 15 residues. The V segment lost 5 bases and the J segment 4 bases; nucleotides outside the gene matches: 10. CDR1 is MNHEY and CDR2 is SVGAGI in the germline V gene. CDR3 nucleotide sequence: TGTGCCAGCAGTACCACCTCGACAGGGTCCACTGAAGCTTTCTTT. Amino acid sequence: CASSTTSTGSTEAFF.

This chain links TRBV7-2 with TRBJ2-7, with D maybe TRBD2 (6 bases). The CDR3 sequence is 17 residues long. Trimming stripped 4 bases from V and 2 bases from J, with 21 bases between. Germline V gene sequence: CDR1 SGHTA, CDR2 FQGNSA. CDR3 DNA sequence: TGTGCCAGCAGCTGGGGCCCAGCCGGGACTGCCCCCTACGAGCAGTACTTC. Translated: CASSWGPAGTAPYEQYF.

This chain uses TRBV11-2 with TRBJ2-7, with a tentative D call TRBD2 (5 bases). The V gene lost 2 bases and the J gene lost 6 bases, with 20 bases spanning the gap. CDR3 size: 16 residues. CDR1 and CDR2 from the germline V gene are SGHAT and FQNNGV. As DNA, the CDR3 is TGTGCCAGCAGCTTACGTCGAGGGAAGGTCCCCCCCGAGCAGTACTTC. Its protein product is CASSLRRGKVPPEQYF.

To note about this clone: Compared with germline, one end of the junction differs, possibly owing to a read error. The J gene is TRBJ1-1, the V gene TRBV6-1, with D possibly matching TRBD1 (5 bases). Germline V lookup: CDR1 MNHNS, CDR2 SASEGT. The CDR3 runs 14 residues. CDR3 DNA: TGTGCCAGCAGTGTCGAATTGGGGGTGGGGGAAGCTTCCTTT. It specifies CASSVELGVGEASF.

The sample holds one count of this clone. This CDR3 is also generated by other DNA sequences in the sample. The rearrangement uses TRBV12-2 and TRBJ2-7; the table's D call of TRBD2 was not tested on the DNA. TRBV12-2 is labeled a pseudogene. This CDR3 comprises 17 residues. In nucleotides, the CDR3 is TGTGCAAGGCGGACTCCGGGACTAGCGGGGGGGGCCTACGAGCAGTACTTC. Its protein product is CARRTPGLAGGAYEQYF.

V usage is TRBV2 and J usage is TRBJ1-5; the D gene is possibly TRBD1 (5 bases). The germline V gene has CDR1 SNHLY and CDR2 FYNNEI. The V and J ends lost 2 bases and 2 bases respectively, with 10 bases between them. The CDR3 loop spans 15 amino acids. The CDR3 here is CASSERGGGNQPQHF. The CDR3 nucleotides read TGTGCCAGCAGTGAAAGGGGAGGAGGCAATCAGCCCCAGCATTTT.

In this sample, this clone turned up once. This sequence joins TRBV5-1 and TRBJ1-1; D gene uncertain. V lost 3 bases, J lost 1 base, and 13 bases lay in between. Germline V gene data show CDR1 as SGHRS and CDR2 as YFSETQ. This CDR3 spans 15 amino acids. The CDR3 region is CASSSSPAPNTEAFF. CDR3 coding DNA: TGCGCCAGCAGCTCGTCTCCGGCCCCGAACACTGAAGCTTTCTTT.

This chain connects TRBV20-1 to TRBJ2-1, with D unresolved. In germline, CDR1 is DFQATT, CDR2 SNEGSKA (reference sequence). This CDR3 region has 11 residues. The CDR3 DNA is TGCAGCTTAGAGTCCTACAATGAGCAGTTCTTC. Protein product: CSLESYNEQFF.

The chain couples TRBV19 to TRBJ1-3; D gene uncertain. V gave up 6 bases and J gave up 0 bases, with 12 bases separating them. Germline V gene data show CDR1 as LNHDA and CDR2 as SQIVND (reference sequence). The CDR3 sequence is 15 residues long. This chain's CDR3 is CASSPVKSSGNTIYF. The CDR3 nucleotides are TGTGCCAGTAGCCCAGTAAAGAGCTCTGGAAACACCATATATTTT. Based on the CDR3 plus reference TRBV19 and TRBJ1-3, the full variable domain is DGGITQSPKYLFRKEGQNVTLSCEQNLNHDAMYWYRQDPGQGLRLIYYSQIVNDFQKGDIAEGYSVSREKKESFPLTVTSAQKNPTAFYLCASSPVKSSGNTIYFGEGSWLTVV.

The V call is TRBV4-3, the J call TRBJ1-6; 8 bases agree with TRBD1. This CDR3 contains 19 residues. Germline CDR1 reads LGHNA; CDR2 reads YSLEER. J lost 0 bases, V lost 0 bases, and 7 bases had no gene match. The CDR3 nucleotides are TGCGCCAGCAGCCAAGAGGGACAGGTTTCAAGCTCCTATAATTCACCCCTCCACTTT. This gives the protein CASSQEGQVSSSYNSPLHF.

This sequence joins TRBV6-6 and TRBJ1-3, with D hard to call. The CDR3 totals 15 residues. CDR1 and CDR2 from the germline V gene are MNHNY and SVGAGI (reference sequence). V shed 3 bases and J shed 0 bases, with 9 bases lying between them. The CDR3 reads CASSYMGISGNTIYF. DNA of the CDR3: TGTGCCAGCAGTTATATGGGGATCTCTGGAAACACCATATATTTT.

The chain carries TRBV11-2 and TRBJ1-2, with 7 positions matching TRBD1. J lost 3 bases, V lost 4 bases, and 8 bases had no gene match. The CDR3 contains 15 residues. In germline, CDR1 is SGHAT, CDR2 FQNNGV. The CDR3 coding sequence is TGTGCCAGCAGCTCGAAATTGGACAGGCACTATGGCTACACCTTC. Amino acids: CASSSKLDRHYGYTF.

This clone was recorded once. The chain combines TRBV7-3 with TRBJ2-2; 14 bases align to TRBD2. Per the germline V gene, CDR1 is SGHTA and CDR2 is FQGTGA. CDR3 length: 19 residues. Trimming took 1 base from V and 3 from J; bases not matched to a gene: 7. DNA for the CDR3: TGTGCCAGCAGCTTAATGGGGACTAGCGGGGGCGGGGACACCGGGGAGCTGTTTTTT. This translates into CASSLMGTSGGGDTGELFF.

The chain employs TRBV6-5 and TRBJ1-5; TRBD1 matches 8 bases. CDR3 size: 14 residues. Germline V gene lookup returns CDR1 MNHEY and CDR2 SVGAGI. Trimming cost V 5 bases and J 4 bases; bases outside gene matches: 4. CDR3 bases: TGTGCCAGCAGTGGACAGGGAGTAAATCAGCCCCAGCATTTT. Translating gives CASSGQGVNQPQHF.

This clone was recorded only once. This CDR3 reads CASSLGTGDSYTF. The DNA for the CDR3 is TGTGCCAGCAGCTTAGGGACCGGCGATAGCTACACCTTC. The chain uses TRBV5-6 and TRBJ1-2; tentatively, D is TRBD1 (5 bases). The germline V and J ends were trimmed by 2 bases and 9 bases, with 14 bases remaining between them. The germline V gene encodes CDR1 SGHDT and CDR2 YYEEEE. The CDR3 extends over 13 amino acids.

With respect to this clone: Other DNA variants within this sample encode the same CDR3. The V and J genes are TRBV5-1 and TRBJ1-2, with D tentatively TRBD1 (6 bases). Per germline, CDR1 SGHRS and CDR2 YFSETQ. The V gene lost 0 bases and the J gene lost 3 bases, with 9 bases spanning the gap. This CDR3 contains 14 residues. In nucleotides, the CDR3 is TGCGCCAGCAGCTTGGCCGGGGGCTACTATGGCTACACCTTC. Translation: CASSLAGGYYGYTF.

The V and J genes are TRBV15 and TRBJ2-5; D unclear. V dropped 8 bases and J dropped 2 bases, with 12 bases sitting between them. The V gene's germline CDR1 is LNHNV and CDR2 YYDKDF (reference sequence). The CDR3 length is 13 residues. The CDR3 region is CATSVRKQETQYF. The CDR3 DNA is TGTGCCACCTCGGTTAGAAAGCAAGAGACCCAGTACTTC.

The chain employs TRBV6-1 and TRBJ1-6, with D unclear. Germline CDR1 MNHNS, CDR2 SASEGT. CDR3 length: 14 residues. Trimming shortened V by 4 bases and J by 7 bases, and 11 bases separated the two germline ends. The CDR3: CASSVEEPNSPLHF. CDR3 sequence (DNA): TGTGCCAGCAGTGTAGAGGAGCCCAATTCACCCCTCCACTTT.

For this clone: Other DNA sequences in this specimen translate into the identical CDR3. This chain links TRBV5-1 with TRBJ2-6, with D possibly matching TRBD1 (5 bases). CDR1 SGHRS and CDR2 YFSETQ come from the germline V gene. V was pared by 2 bases and J by 0 bases, with 6 bases between. This CDR3 contains 15 residues. The CDR3 bases are TGCGCCAGCAGCTTAGACAGCTCTGGGGCCAACGTCCTGACTTTC. Protein sequence: CASSLDSSGANVLTF.

The J gene is TRBJ2-5, the V gene TRBV5-6, with 8 bases fitting TRBD1. The V gene's germline CDR1 is SGHDT and CDR2 YYEEEE. The junction had 15 bases not matched to a gene; V was cut back by 6 bases and J by 5 bases. This CDR3 region has 16 residues. The chain's CDR3 is CASTPGPRGRGETQYF. The DNA for the CDR3 is TGTGCCAGCACCCCGGGTCCCAGGGGGCGAGGGGAGACCCAGTACTTC.